These T cell receptor beta chains were read from a single sample in a study of tumor and adjacent non-tumor tissue in lung cancer. TCRdb re-derived calls from the multiplex PCR reads in MiXCR, one entry per CDR3 protein. The data contain some 100,000 distinct CDR3 sequences, around three fifths of them singletons. Sequencing was carried out using distant non-tumor lung tissue. The receptor set was obtained from a man aged 25-45 years with non-small cell lung cancer. Each CDR3 is given with its conserved first and last residue. A D gene is named only where the DNA matches it firmly. Where a row states a size, it is once, few, many or the class of an expanded clone; other rows omit it.

clone_size	v_call	d_call	j_call	cdr3_aa	cdr3_nt
.	TRBV4-2	TRBD2	TRBJ2-5	CSSSQANRHGGAQYF	TGTTCCAGCAGCCAAGCGAACAGGCATGGGGGGGCCCAGTACTTC
many	TRBV20-1	TRBD1	TRBJ1-5	CSARAPSDRGNQPQHF	TGCAGTGCTAGAGCCCCTTCGGACAGGGGCAATCAGCCCCAGCATTTT
few	TRBV6-4	TRBD2	TRBJ2-3	CASSASGGTDTQYF	TGTGCCAGCAGTGCTAGCGGGGGCACAGATACGCAGTATTTT
.	TRBV11-2	TRBD2	TRBJ2-1	CASRSMGVGEGSYNEQFF	TGTGCCAGCAGATCCATGGGAGTGGGGGAGGGCTCCTACAATGAGCAGTTCTTC
few	TRBV20-1	.	TRBJ1-2	CSARVEDKIYGYTF	TGCAGTGCTAGAGTGGAGGACAAAATCTATGGCTACACCTTC
.	TRBV6-2/TRBV6-3	.	TRBJ1-2	CARSPLGYGYTF	TGTGCCAGAAGTCCACTGGGATATGGCTACACCTTC
.	TRBV20-1	TRBD2	TRBJ2-1	CSAFPEAGTYNEQFF	TGCAGTGCTTTCCCAGAAGCGGGAACTTACAATGAGCAGTTCTTC
many	TRBV6-5	TRBD1	TRBJ2-1	CASSLGQGADEQFF	TGTGCCAGCAGCCTAGGACAGGGGGCCGATGAGCAGTTCTTC
.	TRBV11-3	.	TRBJ2-1	CANSINSYEQFF	TGTGCCAACAGCATTAACTCCTACGAGCAGTTCTTC
.	TRBV24-1	.	TRBJ2-3	CATRSYTTGGTDTQYF	TGTGCCACCAGGAGCTATACTACTGGGGGCACAGATACGCAGTATTTT
.	TRBV10-3	TRBD2	TRBJ2-1	CATSWGGGTYNEQFF	TGTGCCACCAGTTGGGGGGGAGGGACCTACAATGAGCAGTTCTTC
many	TRBV5-1	TRBD1	TRBJ2-3	CASSLTGASTDTQYF	TGCGCCAGCAGCCTAACAGGGGCCAGCACAGATACGCAGTATTTT
.	TRBV11-1	.	TRBJ2-5	CASSFRDETQYF	TGTGCCAGCAGCTTCAGGGATGAGACCCAGTACTTC
.	TRBV12-3/TRBV12-4	TRBD2	TRBJ2-7	CDSSYSGTEQYF	TGTGACAGCAGTTACAGCGGGACCGAGCAGTACTTC
.	TRBV28	TRBD1	TRBJ2-3	CASSLDRGGDTQYF	TGTGCCAGCAGCCTGGACAGGGGTGGAGATACGCAGTATTTT
.	TRBV6-5	TRBD2	TRBJ2-1	CASCDTSGSEQSF	TGTGCCAGCTGCGACACTAGCGGGAGTGAGCAATCCTTC
.	TRBV24-1	TRBD2	TRBJ2-1	CATSGQLAGSYNEQFF	TGTGCCACCAGTGGGCAACTAGCGGGGTCCTACAATGAGCAGTTCTTC
few	TRBV11-1	.	TRBJ2-5	CASSSGTGGRLQETQYF	TGTGCCAGCAGCTCGGGGACTGGGGGGAGGCTACAGGAGACCCAGTACTTC